This T cell receptor beta chain is from a study of read filtering for tumor transcriptome and immune sequencing. About the research overall: Patients were some 16 male and some 13 female, mean age 65.9 years, range 47 to 80. General study findings and limits: The CD138-negative fraction was mixed bone marrow immune cells, not pure T cells.

From around 0.4 ug of RNA, a library with molecular barcoded alpha/delta and beta/gamma adaptors was made. TCRdb ran MiXCR on the reads and lists one entry per CDR3 protein. The sample shows 8,000 to 10,000 distinct CDR3 sequences, about 17% of them seen only once. Germline CDR1 reads ENHRY; CDR2 reads SYGVKD. The CDR3 runs 11 residues. V was trimmed by 6 bases and J by 4 bases, leaving 7 bases between them. At least ten counts were recorded for this clonotype. Its specificity is not known. Sampling of bone marrow took place during active disease in every patient. V usage is TRBV10-3 and J usage is TRBJ2-7; the D is unclear. The sample consisted of a population of CD138-negative cells sorted from bone marrow. The TCR was taken from a donor aged 40 or over with multiple myeloma. CDR3 DNA sequence: TGTGCCATCAGAGACGTTTACGAGCAGTACTTC. Translating gives CAIRDVYEQYF.